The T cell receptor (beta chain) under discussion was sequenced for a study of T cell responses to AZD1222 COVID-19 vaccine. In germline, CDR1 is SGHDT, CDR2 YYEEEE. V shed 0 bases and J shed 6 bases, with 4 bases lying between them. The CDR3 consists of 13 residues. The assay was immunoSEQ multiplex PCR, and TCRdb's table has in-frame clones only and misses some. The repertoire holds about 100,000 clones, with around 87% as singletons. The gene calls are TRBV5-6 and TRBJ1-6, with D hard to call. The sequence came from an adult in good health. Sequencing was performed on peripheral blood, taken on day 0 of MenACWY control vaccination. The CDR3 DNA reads TGTGCCAGCAGCTTGGAGATTAATTCACCCCTCCACTTT. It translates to CASSLEINSPLHF.